This note documents a single TCR beta chain sequence. Its antigen is not identified. This sample was taken from a study of cytomegalovirus exposure and HLA in healthy donors. Study as a whole: Among the approximately 380 donors who were genotyped, about 79% fell in the genetic ancestry cluster that is associated with self-reported Caucasian donors. Study conclusions and caveats: Reports indicate that TCR beta sequences accurately predicted the HLA-A and HLA-B alleles of most subjects. The study labeled 164 TCR beta chains cytomegalovirus-associated.

The CDR3 runs to 14 residues. V shed 6 bases and J 6 bases; nucleotides not matched to a gene: 6. Germline CDR1 reads SNHLY; CDR2 reads FYNNEI. Use of 60 Vbeta and 13 Jbeta primers characterized the PCR. Libraries were prepared by immunoSEQ multiplex PCR; TCRdb keeps only in-frame clonotypes and omits some of them. The profile shows around 200,000 clones, 55% to 65% of them singletons. V is TRBV2 and J is TRBJ1-2; 11 bases fit TRBD1. This receptor was taken from a man aged 35-49 years in good health and CMV-seronegative. The sequenced sample consisted of PBMCs. The CDR3 reads CASRDRDRGNGYTF. As DNA, the CDR3 is TGTGCCAGCAGAGACCGGGACAGGGGGAATGGCTACACCTTC. Looking up the rest from reference TRBV2 and TRBJ1-2 gives the full variable domain: EPEVTQTPSHQVTQMGQEVILRCVPISNHLYFYWYRQILGQKVEFLVSFYNNEISEKSEIFDDQFSVERPDGSNFTLKIRSTKLEDSAMYFCASRDRDRGNGYTFGSGTRLTVV.